The 23 T cell receptor beta chains below were found in one sample sequenced in a study of blood T cell repertoires in COVID-19. Using immunoSEQ multiplex PCR, the repertoire was profiled, and TCRdb retains in-frame clones only, with some absent. The table lists roughly 70,000 clones, 75% to 85% of them singletons, with roughly 18% in the top ten. The source material was peripheral blood. These receptor sequences come from a man in his 70s who had recovered from COVID-19.

The genes are TRBV25-1 and TRBJ1-4; 8 nucleotides match TRBD1. CDR1 and CDR2 (germline): MGHDK, SYGVNS. The CDR3 loop spans 14 amino acids. With 5 bases clipped from V and 14 bases from J, the junction kept 13 bases outside the gene matches. The CDR3 region has the DNA TGTGCCAGCAGTTGGCCCCATCAAAGACAGGGGCTGTTTTTT. Translated: CASSWPHQRQGLFF.

The chain employs TRBV11-2 and TRBJ2-5; perhaps TRBD2 as D (6 bases). CDR1 and CDR2 from the germline V gene are SGHAT and FQNNGV. Trimming took off 7 bases at V and 1 base at J, with 19 bases between the two ends. The CDR3 spans 16 residues. CDR3 loop: CASNHRDSGFQETQYF. CDR3 bases: TGTGCCAGCAACCATAGGGATAGCGGATTCCAAGAGACCCAGTACTTC.

This chain uses TRBV30 with TRBJ2-7; 7 bases are shared with TRBD1. J lost 6 bases, V lost 3 bases, and 17 bases had no gene match. The CDR3 sequence is 16 residues long. Germline V gene lookup returns CDR1 GTSNPN and CDR2 SVGIG (reference sequence). The CDR3 nucleotides are TGTGCCTGGAGCGCCCCCGCGGACAGGACTGGGTTCGAGCAGTACTTC. It translates to CAWSAPADRTGFEQYF.

The chain joins TRBV10-3 to TRBJ1-2; 7 bases match TRBD1. The CDR3 consists of 13 residues. The germline V gene encodes CDR1 ENHRY and CDR2 SYGVKD. With 6 bases clipped from V and 2 bases from J, the junction kept 3 bases outside the gene matches. CDR3 in amino acids: CAISPTGNYGYTF. The CDR3 nucleotides are TGTGCCATCAGCCCGACAGGGAACTATGGCTACACCTTC.

The genes are TRBV30 and TRBJ1-5; unclear D gene. Germline lookup yields CDR1 GTSNPN and CDR2 SVGIG (reference sequence). This CDR3 contains 14 residues. The V and J ends lost 3 bases and 5 bases respectively, with 14 bases between them. CDR3 coding DNA: TGTGCCTGGAGCCTTCGTACGGTAGATCAGCCCCAGCATTTT. The encoded protein is CAWSLRTVDQPQHF.

The chain joins TRBV12-5 to TRBJ2-7; D remains unclear. The CDR3 length is 15 residues. Germline V lookup: CDR1 LGHNT, CDR2 FRNRAP. V lost 6 bases, J lost 1 base, and 16 bases lay in between. The CDR3 protein is CASGDLAARSYEQYF. The CDR3 DNA is TGTGCTAGTGGCGACCTGGCAGCGAGGTCCTACGAGCAGTACTTC.

This clone was seen once. The chain joins TRBV18 to TRBJ2-6; TRBD2 agrees at 11 bases. The CDR3 covers 18 residues. Germline assignment: CDR1 KGHSH and CDR2 LQKENI. The junction had 7 bases not matched to a gene; V was cut back by 3 bases and J by 3 bases. DNA for the CDR3: TGTGCCAGCTCACCCACTAGCGGGAGATCGGGTGGGGCCAACGTCCTGACTTTC. Translated, it gives CASSPTSGRSGGANVLTF.

The V call is TRBV7-2, the J call TRBJ2-2; 12 bases are shared with TRBD1. Losses at the gene ends were 4 bases for V and 4 bases for J; bases not matched to a gene: 10. Germline CDR1 and CDR2: SGHTA and FQGNSA. The CDR3 has 18 residues. Here the CDR3 DNA reads TGTGCCAGCAGCTCCCACCCGGGACAGGGGGCCAGCACCGGGGAGCTGTTTTTT. Its translation: CASSSHPGQGASTGELFF. The full variable domain, completed using reference TRBV7-2 and TRBJ2-2, is GAGVSQSPSNKVTEKGKDVELRCDPISGHTALYWYRQSLGQGLEFLIYFQGNSAPDKSGLPSDRFSAERTGGSVSTLTIQRTQQEDSAVYLCASSSHPGQGASTGELFFGEGSRLTVL.

The count of this clone is one. This sequence joins TRBV5-4 and TRBJ2-7; tentative D call: TRBD1 (5 bases). This CDR3 comprises 14 residues. Germline V gene data show CDR1 as SGHNT and CDR2 as YYREEE (reference sequence). V lost 4 bases and J lost 0, with 11 bases in between. CDR3 region: CASSPDSNSYEQYF. Here the CDR3 DNA reads TGTGCCAGCAGCCCTGACAGTAACTCCTACGAGCAGTACTTC.

This sequence joins TRBV14 and TRBJ1-2; D not resolved. Between the trimmed V and J ends, which lost 0 bases and 6 bases, there was a span of 14 bases. Germline V gene sequence: CDR1 SGHDN, CDR2 FVKESK. The length of the CDR3 is 15 residues. CDR3 amino acids: CASSQDVAAIDGYTF. CDR3 in DNA: TGTGCCAGCAGCCAAGATGTTGCGGCGATCGATGGCTACACCTTC.

This clone was seen a handful of times. The J gene is TRBJ2-1, the V gene TRBV4-1; 16 bases fit TRBD2. J lost 12 bases, V lost 5 bases, and 7 bases had no gene match. Germline values: CDR1 MGHRA, CDR2 YSYEKL. The CDR3 length is 15 residues. CDR3 region: CASSKEGLAGGWQFF. As DNA, the CDR3 is TGCGCCAGCAGCAAGGAGGGACTAGCGGGAGGGTGGCAGTTCTTC.

This clone occurred a few times. Here the CDR3 reads CASSLTPRYGSYGYTF. DNA for the CDR3: TGTGCCAGCAGTTTAACCCCCAGGTATGGGAGCTATGGCTACACCTTC. This chain joins TRBV28 and TRBJ1-2; D gene unclear. CDR1 and CDR2 (germline): MDHEN, SYDVKM. The CDR3 totals 16 residues. The V end lost 2 bases, the J end lost 4 bases, and 17 bases lay between the germline ends.

The chain employs TRBV7-2 and TRBJ2-5; D is ambiguous. This CDR3 has 14 residues. Per the germline V gene, CDR1 is SGHTA and CDR2 is FQGNSA. V gave up 4 bases and J gave up 2 bases, with 11 bases separating them. CDR3 sequence (DNA): TGTGCCAGCAGCTCGCCCGGGTCTCAAGAGACCCAGTACTTC. This translates into CASSSPGSQETQYF. The whole variable domain, remainder taken from reference TRBV7-2 and TRBJ2-5, is GAGVSQSPSNKVTEKGKDVELRCDPISGHTALYWYRQSLGQGLEFLIYFQGNSAPDKSGLPSDRFSAERTGGSVSTLTIQRTQQEDSAVYLCASSSPGSQETQYFGPGTRLLVL.

The chain combines TRBV5-4 with TRBJ1-4, with a tentative D call TRBD1 (5 bases). CDR1 and CDR2 (germline): SGHNT, YYREEE (reference sequence). The V and J ends lost 1 base and 2 bases respectively, with 9 bases between them. The CDR3 has 15 residues. CDR3: CASSLRGGTNEKLFF. CDR3 coding DNA: TGTGCCAGCAGCTTGCGGGGGGGGACTAATGAAAAACTGTTTTTT.

The chain couples TRBV30 to TRBJ1-5, with 8 bases that match TRBD1. The CDR3 totals 13 residues. Losses at the gene ends were 3 bases for V and 6 bases for J; bases not matched to a gene: 4. Germline-derived CDR1 and CDR2 are GTSNPN and SVGIG (reference sequence). The CDR3 reads CAWSDQGAQPQHF. CDR3 in DNA: TGTGCCTGGAGCGACCAGGGGGCTCAGCCCCAGCATTTT.

The count of this clone is one. The chain combines TRBV19 with TRBJ2-2; 11 bases line up with TRBD2. Germline CDR1 LNHDA, CDR2 SQIVND (reference sequence). V lost 5 bases, J lost 2 bases, and 1 base stayed unmatched. The length of the CDR3 is 15 residues. The CDR3 sequence is CASSGLAGNTGELFF. For the CDR3, the DNA is TGTGCCAGTAGTGGACTAGCGGGTAACACCGGGGAGCTGTTTTTT.

V gene TRBV28 combines with J gene TRBJ2-7, with D possibly TRBD2 on 6 matching bases. The CDR3 spans 15 residues. Germline lookup yields CDR1 MDHEN and CDR2 SYDVKM. V lost 6 bases to trimming and J lost 2 bases, with 17 bases between them. The CDR3 spells CASREEGGTPYEQYF. In nucleotides, the CDR3 is TGTGCCAGCAGAGAAGAAGGTGGGACTCCCTACGAGCAGTACTTC.

The chain combines TRBV7-8 with TRBJ2-5; D perhaps matches TRBD2 (6 bases). Germline CDR1 reads SGHVS; CDR2 reads FQNEAQ. The CDR3 is 14 residues long. Trimming stripped 1 base from V and 2 bases from J, with 8 bases between. The CDR3 spells CASSLVEGQETQYF. The CDR3 DNA reads as TGTGCCAGCAGCTTAGTGGAGGGACAAGAGACCCAGTACTTC.

This clone has more than one count but fewer than ten. The chain joins TRBV27 to TRBJ2-5; 13 nucleotides align to TRBD2. V dropped 2 bases and J dropped 5; count of bases not matched to a gene: 11. Germline values: CDR1 MNHEY, CDR2 SMNVEV (reference sequence). The length of the CDR3 is 18 residues. CDR3: CASSLAPGLAGVRETQYF. CDR3 sequence (DNA): TGTGCCAGCAGTTTAGCCCCCGGACTAGCGGGAGTAAGGGAGACCCAGTACTTC.

The rearrangement joins TRBV5-5 to TRBJ2-1, with 12 bases that match TRBD2. Losses at the gene ends were 6 bases for V and 10 bases for J; bases not matched to a gene: 11. From germline, CDR1 is SGHKS and CDR2 YYEKEE (reference sequence). This CDR3 spans 15 amino acids. CDR3 in DNA: TGTGCCAGCACCATCCTGACTAGCGGGAGTCGAGAGCAGTTCTTC. Protein sequence: CASTILTSGSREQFF.

To note about this clone: This sample includes further DNA sequences coding for the same CDR3. This rearrangement joins TRBV5-4 to TRBJ2-5; TRBD2 aligns across 8 bases. The CDR3 is 14 amino acids. Germline assignment: CDR1 SGHNT and CDR2 YYREEE (reference sequence). Trimming took 0 bases from V and 5 from J; bases not matched to a gene: 3. The CDR3 is CASSLAGGEETQYF. Here the CDR3 DNA reads TGTGCCAGCAGCTTGGCCGGGGGGGAGGAGACCCAGTACTTC.

The gene calls are TRBV6-6 and TRBJ1-1; 9 bases map to TRBD1. The CDR3 extends over 15 amino acids. V shed 2 bases and J 5 bases; nucleotides not matched to a gene: 6. Germline CDR1 reads MNHNY; CDR2 reads SVGAGI (reference sequence). CDR3: CASSYGTGIWTEAFF. The CDR3 region has the DNA TGTGCCAGCAGTTACGGGACAGGGATTTGGACTGAAGCTTTCTTT.

This clone was found once. The chain recombines TRBV5-1 with TRBJ2-6, with TRBD1 identical over 9 bases. From germline, CDR1 is SGHRS and CDR2 YFSETQ. The V segment lost 4 bases and the J segment 0 bases; nucleotides outside the gene matches: 5. This CDR3 is built from 17 residues. CDR3: CASSSGTGRSGANVLTF. The CDR3 DNA sequence: TGCGCCAGCAGCAGCGGGACAGGGCGCTCTGGGGCCAACGTCCTGACTTTC.